This T cell receptor beta chain was profiled in a study of T cell clones after liver transplantation. The J segment lost 0 bases and the V segment lost 6 bases, leaving 7 bases of the junction unmatched. CDR3 length equals 16 residues. Germline V gives CDR1 SGHTA, CDR2 FQGNSA. Whole-study findings and limits: A larger donor-reactive than third-party decline suggested partial antigen-specific deletion.

In the case of this clone: Antigen specificity is unknown.

Repertoires were generated with immunoSEQ multiplex PCR, while TCRdb's copy carries only in-frame clones and drops some. This table holds 25,000 to 35,000 clones, just under 95% found once. The sample here was CD8+ T cells from blood, taken 12 months after liver transplant. The chain combines TRBV7-2 with TRBJ2-7; 11 positions agree with TRBD2. This TCR derives from a human patient who received a liver transplant. The T cells may partly be graft donor cells. CDR3 nucleotide sequence: TGTGCCAGCAGTGTAAGCCTAGCGGGGGGCTCCTACGAGCAGTACTTC. Protein product: CASSVSLAGGSYEQYF.